The 21 T cell receptor beta chains below all came from one sample that was sequenced in a study of shared clonotypes between healthy human individuals. The assay was immunoSEQ multiplex PCR, and TCRdb's table has in-frame clones only and misses some. The table has about 1.1 million clones, around 82% seen once; the top ten hold more than 0.5%. The sequenced sample was memory CD4+ T cells from PBMCs. Subset reported: CD45RA-negative fraction. All receptors come from a man between 18 and 35 years old in good health. Some clones in this sample may be carry-over from other donors' samples.

Concerning this clone: This same CDR3 is encoded by further DNA sequences in the sample. The V gene is TRBV19, the J gene TRBJ1-1; D might be TRBD1 (5 bases). The ends were cut back, 9 bases at V and 1 base at J, with 6 bases in the middle. This CDR3 comprises 11 residues. Germline lookup yields CDR1 LNHDA and CDR2 SQIVND (reference sequence). The DNA of the CDR3 is TGTGCCAGCAGGGAGAACACTGAAGCTTTCTTT. It specifies CASRENTEAFF.

This chain connects TRBV7-3 to TRBJ2-3; D perhaps matches TRBD2 (6 bases). Trimming pared 4 bases from V and 1 base from J, leaving 12 bases between. CDR3 length: 15 residues. CDR1 is SGHTA and CDR2 is FQGTGA in the germline V gene. Here the CDR3 reads CASSSRSGGTDTQYF. DNA for the CDR3: TGTGCCAGCAGCTCCAGATCGGGAGGCACAGATACGCAGTATTTT.

The chain couples TRBV11-2 to TRBJ2-5, with D perhaps matching TRBD1 or TRBD2 (5 bases each). The CDR3 covers 15 residues. Trimming took off 5 bases at V and 4 bases at J, with 17 bases between the two ends. Looked up from germline, CDR1 is SGHAT and CDR2 is FQNNGV. The chain's CDR3 is CASSRNWGSAETQYF. The CDR3 nucleotides are TGTGCCAGCAGCCGTAATTGGGGGTCAGCAGAGACCCAGTACTTC.

The chain joins TRBV30 to TRBJ1-5; 10 nucleotides agree with TRBD1. V lost 4 bases and J lost 5; bases outside the gene matches: 8. Germline V CDR1 and CDR2: GTSNPN, SVGIG (reference sequence). The CDR3 extends over 15 amino acids. CDR3 sequence reads: CAWTGGQGYDQPQHF. The CDR3 DNA reads as TGTGCCTGGACCGGGGGACAGGGGTACGATCAGCCCCAGCATTTT.

This chain's CDR3 is CASSSPLAGRGFSYEQYF. In nucleotides, the CDR3 is TGTGCCAGCAGCTCCCCCCTCGCGGGCAGGGGGTTCTCCTACGAGCAGTACTTC. J is TRBJ2-7 and V is TRBV5-6, with 7 nucleotides matching TRBD1. Germline CDR1 is SGHDT and CDR2 is YYEEEE. Unmatched junction bases numbered 15, after V lost 3 bases and J lost 0 bases. This CDR3 contains 18 residues.

This rearrangement joins TRBV6-6 to TRBJ1-1, with D uncertain. Between the trimmed V and J ends, which lost 5 bases and 2 bases, there was a span of 9 bases. The CDR3 consists of 13 residues. Germline assignment: CDR1 MNHNY and CDR2 SVGAGI (reference sequence). The CDR3 DNA follows: TGTGCCAGCAGTCAAAAGCCAAACACTGAAGCTTTCTTT. Its protein product is CASSQKPNTEAFF.

V gene TRBV30 combines with J gene TRBJ2-1; TRBD2 agrees at 10 bases. Germline V gene sequence: CDR1 GTSNPN, CDR2 SVGIG (reference sequence). With V trimmed by 4 bases and J by 4 bases, 4 bases remained unmatched. CDR3 length: 14 amino acids. The CDR3 loop reads CAWNGLAEYNEQFF. The CDR3 DNA reads TGTGCCTGGAACGGACTAGCGGAATACAATGAGCAGTTCTTC.

V gene TRBV5-8 combines with J gene TRBJ1-4; unclear D gene. CDR1 and CDR2 from the germline V gene are SGHTS and YDEGEE. The CDR3 is 9 residues long. V dropped 3 bases and J dropped 10 bases, with 1 base sitting between them. CDR3 protein: CASSSKLFF. As DNA, the CDR3 is TGTGCCAGCAGCTCAAAACTGTTTTTT.

V is TRBV5-6 and J is TRBJ2-3; either TRBD1 or TRBD2 may supply D (7 bases each). This CDR3 has 16 amino acids. Germline values: CDR1 SGHDT, CDR2 YYEEEE. Trimming shortened V by 0 bases and J by 1 base, and 12 bases separated the two germline ends. The CDR3 sequence is CASSLARGGGTDTQYF. DNA of the CDR3: TGTGCCAGCAGCTTGGCCAGGGGGGGCGGCACAGATACGCAGTATTTT.

The rearrangement joins TRBV9 to TRBJ2-5; tentative D call: TRBD1 (6 bases). The ends were cut back, 3 bases at V and 3 bases at J, with 12 bases in the middle. Per germline, CDR1 SGDLS and CDR2 YYNGEE. The CDR3 length is 14 residues. The CDR3 DNA is TGTGCCAGCAGCGATGTCGCAGGGGAAGAGACCCAGTACTTC. Protein sequence: CASSDVAGEETQYF. Full variable domain (rest looked up from reference TRBV9 and TRBJ2-5): DSGVTQTPKHLITATGQRVTLRCSPRSGDLSVYWYQQSLDQGLQFLIQYYNGEERAKGNILERFSAQQFPDLHSELNLSSLELGDSALYFCASSDVAGEETQYFGPGTRLLVL.

A word on this clone: The sample contains more than one DNA sequence encoding this CDR3. The chain joins TRBV18 to TRBJ1-1; the D is unclear. Germline CDR1 KGHSH, CDR2 LQKENI. This CDR3 contains 13 residues. V lost 3 bases and J 0 bases, leaving 5 bases between the germline ends. The CDR3 region is CASSPGLNTEAFF. As DNA, the CDR3 is TGTGCCAGCTCACCCGGTTTGAACACTGAAGCTTTCTTT.

DNA of the CDR3: TGTGCCAGCAGTTTCCTGGCAGGGCAAGGCTACGAGCAGTACTTC. Its protein product is CASSFLAGQGYEQYF. The chain employs TRBV6-5 and TRBJ2-7; tentative D call: TRBD1 (5 bases). CDR3 length: 15 amino acids. Trimming shortened V by 4 bases and J by 3 bases, and 16 bases separated the two germline ends. CDR1 is MNHEY and CDR2 is SVGAGI in the germline V gene.

The rearrangement uses TRBV19 and TRBJ2-1; weak D call: TRBD2 (6 bases). This CDR3 spans 14 amino acids. Germline CDR1 is LNHDA and CDR2 is SQIVND (reference sequence). The V gene lost 3 bases and the J gene lost 7 bases, with 13 bases spanning the gap. Here the CDR3 reads CASSIPYRENEQFF. The CDR3 DNA reads TGTGCCAGTAGTATCCCATACCGGGAGAATGAGCAGTTCTTC.

The chain employs TRBV2 and TRBJ1-2, with D unclear. With 6 bases removed from V and 6 bases from J, the gap between germline ends came to 17 bases. The CDR3 contains 14 residues. CDR1 and CDR2 from the germline V gene are SNHLY and FYNNEI. CDR3 amino acids: CASRSSVDGHGYTF. The CDR3 DNA is TGTGCCAGCAGGTCCTCCGTGGATGGGCATGGCTACACCTTC.

The sample holds a few counts of this clone. A much larger clone differs by one base, so this may be a read error. Distinct nucleotide sequences in the sample also encode this CDR3. The chain recombines TRBV7-2 with TRBJ2-5, with D unclear. Germline CDR1 reads SGHTA; CDR2 reads FQGNSA. The germline V and J ends were trimmed by 3 bases and 2 bases, with 1 base remaining between them. The CDR3 is 11 amino acids. The CDR3 spells CASSFQETQYF. CDR3 nucleotide sequence: TGTGCCAGCAGCTTTCAAGAGACCCAGTACTTC. The full variable domain, completed using reference TRBV7-2 and TRBJ2-5, is GAGVSQSPSNKVTEKGKDVELRCDPISGHTALYWYRQSLGQGLEFLIYFQGNSAPDKSGLPSDRFSAERTGGSVSTLTIQRTQQEDSAVYLCASSFQETQYFGPGTRLLVL.

This rearrangement joins TRBV6-1 to TRBJ1-5, with 9 bases identical to TRBD1. Looked up from germline, CDR1 is MNHNS and CDR2 is SASEGT. The CDR3 has 14 amino acids. V lost 7 bases to trimming and J lost 11 bases; unmatched junction nucleotides: 12. CDR3 protein: CASTETGGMGAQHF. CDR3 nucleotide sequence: TGTGCCAGCACCGAGACAGGGGGAATGGGTGCCCAGCATTTT.

This rearrangement joins TRBV28 to TRBJ2-2; D is possibly TRBD2 (6 bases). V lost 4 bases, J lost 1 base, and 16 bases lay in between. The germline gives CDR1 MDHEN, CDR2 SYDVKM. This CDR3 comprises 17 residues. The CDR3 loop reads CASSYPTGRMNTGELFF. The CDR3 coding sequence is TGTGCCAGCAGTTACCCCACGGGGAGGATGAACACCGGGGAGCTGTTTTTT.

The chain has TRBV6-1 and TRBJ1-5; D gene ambiguous. Trimming took off 0 bases at V and 2 bases at J, with 14 bases between the two ends. Germline V gives CDR1 MNHNS, CDR2 SASEGT. The CDR3 runs 17 residues. For the CDR3, the DNA is TGTGCCAGCAGTGAAGCCTTAATCGGACTAGGCAATCAGCCCCAGCATTTT. Translation gives CASSEALIGLGNQPQHF.

The CDR3 loop reads CAWEPGLATGYWYF. CDR3 coding DNA: TGTGCCTGGGAGCCGGGACTAGCAACGGGGTATTGGTATTTT. The rearrangement links TRBV30 to TRBJ2-3, with 9 bases lining up with TRBD2. The CDR3 is 14 residues long. V lost 5 bases to trimming and J lost 14 bases; unmatched junction nucleotides: 17. Looked up from germline, CDR1 is GTSNPN and CDR2 is SVGIG (reference sequence).

CDR3 sequence: CASSPVGSTDTQYF. CDR3 in DNA: TGTGCCAGCTCACCTGTAGGGAGCACAGATACGCAGTATTTT. The chain is built from TRBV18 and TRBJ2-3; D remains unclear. V dropped 3 bases and J dropped 0 bases, with 7 bases sitting between them. The germline gives CDR1 KGHSH, CDR2 LQKENI. The CDR3 covers 14 residues. Using reference TRBV18 and TRBJ2-3 for the parts outside the CDR3, the full variable domain is NAGVMQNPRHLVRRRGQEARLRCSPMKGHSHVYWYRQLPEEGLKFMVYLQKENIIDESGMPKERFSAEFPKEGPSILRIQQVVRGDSAAYFCASSPVGSTDTQYFGPGTRLTVL.

The CDR3 spells CASRLAASTDTQYF. The CDR3 nucleotides read TGTGCCAGCAGGCTAGCGGCTAGCACAGATACGCAGTATTTT. The rearrangement joins TRBV6-5 to TRBJ2-3; 7 nucleotides align to TRBD2. The germline V gene has CDR1 MNHEY and CDR2 SVGAGI. The CDR3 totals 14 residues. J lost 0 bases, V lost 6 bases, and 3 bases had no gene match.